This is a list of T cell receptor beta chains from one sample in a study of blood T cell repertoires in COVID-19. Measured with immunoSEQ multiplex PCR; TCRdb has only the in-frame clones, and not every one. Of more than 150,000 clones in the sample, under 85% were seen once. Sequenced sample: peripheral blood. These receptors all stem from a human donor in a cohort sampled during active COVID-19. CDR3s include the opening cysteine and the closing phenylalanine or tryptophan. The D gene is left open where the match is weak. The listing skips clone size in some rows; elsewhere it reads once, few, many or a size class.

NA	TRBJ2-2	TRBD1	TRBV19	TGTGCCAGTAAACACAGGGGGATGACCGGGGAGCTGTTTTTT	CASKHRGMTGELFF
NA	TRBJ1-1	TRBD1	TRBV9	TGTGCCAGCAGCCCGGGACAGGGGGCCAGCACTGAAGCTTTCTTT	CASSPGQGASTEAFF
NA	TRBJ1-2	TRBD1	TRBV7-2	TGTGCCAGCAGCCCGGACAGGGGGCAAATCTATGGCTACACCTTC	CASSPDRGQIYGYTF
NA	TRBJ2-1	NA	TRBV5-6	TGTGCCAGCAGCTTGGTTTCGGGCAGGGGCTACAATGAGCAGTTCTTC	CASSLVSGRGYNEQFF
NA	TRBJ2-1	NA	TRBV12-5	TGTGCTAGTGGTTTGGTACAGGGTACTGAGCAGTTCTTC	CASGLVQGTEQFF
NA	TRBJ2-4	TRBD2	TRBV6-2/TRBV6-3	TGTGCCAGCAGTTACCGGGCTAGCGGGGGGTGGGGCAAAAACATTCAGTACTTC	CASSYRASGGWGKNIQYF
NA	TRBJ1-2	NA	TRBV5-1	TGCGCCAGCAGCTTGGCAGGGCAGGGTAATGGCTACACCTTC	CASSLAGQGNGYTF
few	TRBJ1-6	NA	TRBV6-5	TGTGCCAGCAGGGACAACACGGATTCACCCCTCCACTTT	CASRDNTDSPLHF
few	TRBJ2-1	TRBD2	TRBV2	TGTGCCAGCAGTGATGGCCCTGGACTAGCCGGCGGCAATGAGCAGTTCTTC	CASSDGPGLAGGNEQFF
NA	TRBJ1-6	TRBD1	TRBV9	TGTGCCAGCAGCGCCAGGGACAGGGAAAACTCACCCCTCCACTTT	CASSARDRENSPLHF
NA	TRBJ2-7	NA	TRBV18	TGTGCCAGCTCGCCTACAGGGAGTGGGTACGAGCAGTACTTC	CASSPTGSGYEQYF
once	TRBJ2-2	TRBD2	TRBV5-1	TGCGCCAGCACCCCGCTCTGGGGCGGGGGGGCCGTATCCGGGGAGCTGTTTTTT	CASTPLWGGGAVSGELFF
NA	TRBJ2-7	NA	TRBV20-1	TGCAGTGCTATAGCATCCTACGAGCAGTACTTC	CSAIASYEQYF